This T cell receptor beta chain was observed in a study of T cell repertoires in cytomegalovirus infection (dated by TCRdb to between 2017 and 2020). As for the study more broadly: The HLA type of each donor mattered for the analysis, because public TCR beta signatures pointed to carriage of CMV infection along with the matching HLA type.

This clonotype has a handful of counts. No antigen is known for it. No base qualities exist here, and no much larger clone lies one base off it. Overall study outcomes, separate from this receptor: The ex vivo response was dominated by HLA-C-restricted CMV-specific TCR beta clonotypes, and the single most frequent clonotype in two of eight donors was supplied by these HLA-C-restricted clonotypes. In both this cohort and an independent cohort of approximately 350 donors, the cumulative frequency of public TCR beta family members distinguished carriers of CMV infection plus the relevant HLA type.

Including cysteine and phenylalanine, the CDR3 has 15 amino acids. Only the CDR3 region is kept as DNA, spanning 45 bases read in frame from base 1. V lost 4 bases and J lost 0 bases; the stretch between them is 11 bases long. Reading the germline V gene (reference sequence) gives CDR1 MNHEY and CDR2 SMNVEV. TCRdb shows the sequencer as Illumina HiSeq 1500. In-frame beta chains were kept once TCRdb had trimmed the public reads at Q25 with fastp and called clones with MiXCR. A single entry per CDR3 protein holds the most common genes and DNA from its merged rows. Across this sample there are approximately 550,000 distinct CDR3 sequences, with approximately 15% seen only once. Of the sample, 20% to 30% falls within the top ten clones.

This chain joins TRBV27 to TRBJ2-3; the best D guess is TRBD2, with 5 bases matching. The sequence was collected from a human donor in good health (CMV status not recorded). Some clones in this sample may be carry-over from other donors' samples. Material: CD8+ T cells from PBMCs. CDR3 region: CASSWMGGSTDTQYF. The nucleotides are TGTGCCAGCAGTTGGATGGGCGGGAGCACAGATACGCAGTATTTT.